Detailed here is one TCR beta chain. Trimming took 3 bases from V and 1 from J, leaving 7 bases between them. The CDR3 covers 14 residues. CDR1 and CDR2 (germline): MNHNS, SASEGT. This record belongs to a study of shared clonotypes between healthy human individuals. Sequencing used immunoSEQ multiplex PCR; TCRdb keeps in-frame clones, though not all of them. The repertoire holds nearly 1 million clones, with roughly 72% as singletons. The gene calls are TRBV6-1 and TRBJ1-3, with D possibly matching TRBD1 (5 bases). This clonotype was obtained from a man aged 18 to 35 in good health. Material: memory CD4+ T cells sorted from blood. Regarding subset: CD45RA-negative fraction. The CDR3 loop reads CASSDWGSGNTIYF. The CDR3, as DNA: TGTGCCAGCAGTGATTGGGGGTCTGGAAACACCATATATTTT.